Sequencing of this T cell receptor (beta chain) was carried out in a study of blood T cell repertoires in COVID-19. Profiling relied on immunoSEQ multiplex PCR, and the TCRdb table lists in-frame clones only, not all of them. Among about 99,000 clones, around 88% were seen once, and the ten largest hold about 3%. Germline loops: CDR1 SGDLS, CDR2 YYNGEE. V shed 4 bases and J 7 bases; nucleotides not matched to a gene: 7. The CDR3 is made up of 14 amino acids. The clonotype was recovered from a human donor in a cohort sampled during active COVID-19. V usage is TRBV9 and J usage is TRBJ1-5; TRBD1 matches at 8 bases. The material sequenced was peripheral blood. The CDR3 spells CASSPGGLFQPQHF. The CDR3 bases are TGTGCCAGCAGCCCAGGGGGCTTGTTCCAGCCCCAGCATTTT.